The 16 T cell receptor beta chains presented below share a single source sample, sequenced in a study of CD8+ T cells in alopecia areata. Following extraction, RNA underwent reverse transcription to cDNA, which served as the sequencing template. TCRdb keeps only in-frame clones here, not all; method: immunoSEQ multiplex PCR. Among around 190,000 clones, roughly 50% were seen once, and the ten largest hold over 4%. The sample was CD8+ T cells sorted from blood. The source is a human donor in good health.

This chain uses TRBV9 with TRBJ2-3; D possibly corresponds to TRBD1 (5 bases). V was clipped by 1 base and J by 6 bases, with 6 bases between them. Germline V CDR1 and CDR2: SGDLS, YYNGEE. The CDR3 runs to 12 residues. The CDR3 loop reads CASSVSGDTQYF. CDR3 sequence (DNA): TGTGCCAGCAGCGTATCAGGGGATACGCAGTATTTT.

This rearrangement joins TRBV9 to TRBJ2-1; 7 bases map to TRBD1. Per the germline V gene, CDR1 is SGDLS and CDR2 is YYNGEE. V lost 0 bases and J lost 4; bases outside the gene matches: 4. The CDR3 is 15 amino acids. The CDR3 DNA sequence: TGTGCCAGCAGCGTAGCTAGGGACAGTTACAATGAGCAGTTCTTC. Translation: CASSVARDSYNEQFF. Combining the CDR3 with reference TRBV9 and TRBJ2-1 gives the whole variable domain DSGVTQTPKHLITATGQRVTLRCSPRSGDLSVYWYQQSLDQGLQFLIQYYNGEERAKGNILERFSAQQFPDLHSELNLSSLELGDSALYFCASSVARDSYNEQFFGPGTRLTVL.

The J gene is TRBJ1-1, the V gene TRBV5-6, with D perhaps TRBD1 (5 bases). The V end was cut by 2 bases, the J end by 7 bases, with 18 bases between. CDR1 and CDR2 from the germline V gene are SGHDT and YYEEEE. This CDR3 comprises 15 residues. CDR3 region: CASSLGQGRLLEAFF. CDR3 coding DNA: TGTGCCAGCAGCTTAGGGCAGGGACGGTTGCTTGAAGCTTTCTTT.

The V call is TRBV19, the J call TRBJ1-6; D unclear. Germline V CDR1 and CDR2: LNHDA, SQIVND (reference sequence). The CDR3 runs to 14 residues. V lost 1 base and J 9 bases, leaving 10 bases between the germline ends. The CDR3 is CASSIGALGSPLHF. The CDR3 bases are TGTGCCAGTAGTATAGGGGCTTTAGGTTCACCCCTCCACTTT.

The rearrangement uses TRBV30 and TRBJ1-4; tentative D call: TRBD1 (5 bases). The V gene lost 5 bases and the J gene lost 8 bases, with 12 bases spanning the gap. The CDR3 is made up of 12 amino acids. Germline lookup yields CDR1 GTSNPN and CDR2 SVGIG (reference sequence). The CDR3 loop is CAWGASLEKLFF. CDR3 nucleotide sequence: TGTGCCTGGGGGGCGAGTTTGGAAAAACTGTTTTTT.

The CDR3 loop reads CASSLIALGSYEQYF. The CDR3 DNA follows: TGTGCCAGCAGCCTTATAGCTCTGGGGTCCTACGAGCAGTACTTC. The rearrangement links TRBV13 to TRBJ2-7; no clear D. The CDR3 spans 15 residues. Germline values: CDR1 PRHDT, CDR2 FYEKMQ (reference sequence). Trimming pared 5 bases from V and 1 base from J, leaving 15 bases between.

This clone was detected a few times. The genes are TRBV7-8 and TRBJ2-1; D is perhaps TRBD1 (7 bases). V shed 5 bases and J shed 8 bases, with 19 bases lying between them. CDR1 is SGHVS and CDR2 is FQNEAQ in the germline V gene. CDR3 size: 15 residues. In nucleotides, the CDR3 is TGTGCCAGCAGCCTTCCTACGGAGGGGGCCTATGAGCAGTTCTTC. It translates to CASSLPTEGAYEQFF.

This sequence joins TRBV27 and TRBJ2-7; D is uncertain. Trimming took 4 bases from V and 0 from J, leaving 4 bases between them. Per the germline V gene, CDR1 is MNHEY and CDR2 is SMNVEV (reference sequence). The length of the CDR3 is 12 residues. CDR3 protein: CASSSSSYEQYF. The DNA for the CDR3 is TGTGCCAGCAGTTCAAGCTCCTACGAGCAGTACTTC.

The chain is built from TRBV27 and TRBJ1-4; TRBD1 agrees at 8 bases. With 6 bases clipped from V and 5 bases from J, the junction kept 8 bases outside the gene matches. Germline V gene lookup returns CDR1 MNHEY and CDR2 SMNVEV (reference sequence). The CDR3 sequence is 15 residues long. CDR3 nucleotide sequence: TGTGCCAGCAGCCCAGGACAGGGCAAAAATGAAAAACTGTTTTTT. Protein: CASSPGQGKNEKLFF.

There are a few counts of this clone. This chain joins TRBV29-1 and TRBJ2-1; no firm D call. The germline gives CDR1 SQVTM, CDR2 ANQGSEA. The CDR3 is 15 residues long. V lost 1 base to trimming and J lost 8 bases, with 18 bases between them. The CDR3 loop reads CSVEGPNYSADEQFF. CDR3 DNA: TGCAGCGTTGAAGGGCCCAACTATAGTGCGGATGAGCAGTTCTTC.

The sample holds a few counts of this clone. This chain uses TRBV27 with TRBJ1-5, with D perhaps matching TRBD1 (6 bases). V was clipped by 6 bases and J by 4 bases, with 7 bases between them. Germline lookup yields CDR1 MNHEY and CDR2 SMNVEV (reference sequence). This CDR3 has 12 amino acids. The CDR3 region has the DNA TGTGCCAGCAGCACAGGGAATCAGCCCCAGCATTTT. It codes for CASSTGNQPQHF.

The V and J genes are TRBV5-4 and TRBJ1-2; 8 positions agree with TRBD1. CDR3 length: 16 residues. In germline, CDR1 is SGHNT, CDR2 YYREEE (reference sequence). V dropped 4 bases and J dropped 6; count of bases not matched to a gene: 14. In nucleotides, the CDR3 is TGTGCCAGCAGCCTACACCATCGGACAGGGCTTGATGGCTACACCTTC. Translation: CASSLHHRTGLDGYTF.

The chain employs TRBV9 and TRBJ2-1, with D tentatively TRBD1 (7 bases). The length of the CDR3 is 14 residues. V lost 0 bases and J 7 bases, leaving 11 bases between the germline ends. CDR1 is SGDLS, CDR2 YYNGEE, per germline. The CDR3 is CASSVGAGGNEQFF. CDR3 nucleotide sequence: TGTGCCAGCAGCGTAGGGGCAGGGGGGAATGAGCAGTTCTTC.

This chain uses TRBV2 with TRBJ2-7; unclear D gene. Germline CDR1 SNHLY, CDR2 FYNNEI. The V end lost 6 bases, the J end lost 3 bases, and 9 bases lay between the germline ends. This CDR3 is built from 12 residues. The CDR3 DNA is TGTGCCAGCAGCCCCGGCGTCTACGAGCAGTACTTC. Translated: CASSPGVYEQYF.

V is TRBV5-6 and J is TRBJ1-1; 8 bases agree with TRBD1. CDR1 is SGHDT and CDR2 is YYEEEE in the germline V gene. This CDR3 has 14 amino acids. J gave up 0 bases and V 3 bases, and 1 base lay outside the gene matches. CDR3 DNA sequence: TGTGCCAGCAGCTGGGGACAGGTGAACACTGAAGCTTTCTTT. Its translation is CASSWGQVNTEAFF. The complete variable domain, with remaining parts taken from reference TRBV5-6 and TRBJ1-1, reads DAGVTQSPTHLIKTRGQQVTLRCSPKSGHDTVSWYQQALGQGPQFIFQYYEEEERQRGNFPDRFSGHQFPNYSSELNVNALLLGDSALYLCASSWGQVNTEAFFGQGTRLTVV.

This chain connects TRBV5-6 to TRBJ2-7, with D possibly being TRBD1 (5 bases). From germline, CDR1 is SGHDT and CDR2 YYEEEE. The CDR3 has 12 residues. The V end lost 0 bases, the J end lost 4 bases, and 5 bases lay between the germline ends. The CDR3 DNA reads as TGTGCCAGCAGCTTGGGACAGTACGAGCAGTACTTC. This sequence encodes CASSLGQYEQYF.